The next 8 T cell receptor beta chains were all read from a single sample in a study of cytomegalovirus exposure and HLA in healthy donors. The PCR ran on 60 Vbeta and 13 Jbeta primers. The repertoire was sequenced with immunoSEQ multiplex PCR; TCRdb's copy has only in-frame clones and lacks some. This table holds under 150,000 clones, approximately 75% found once. The material sequenced was PBMCs. These receptors came from a woman aged 40 to 50 in good health and CMV-seropositive.

The chain is built from TRBV7-3 and TRBJ1-1, with D possibly matching TRBD1 (5 bases). The CDR3 length is 15 residues. Trimming shortened V by 5 bases and J by 0 bases, and 13 bases separated the two germline ends. Germline loops: CDR1 SGHTA, CDR2 FQGTGA. Here the CDR3 reads CASSPGGYLNTEAFF. CDR3 DNA: TGTGCCAGCAGCCCGGGGGGGTATCTGAACACTGAAGCTTTCTTT.

A single count supports this clone. The V and J genes are TRBV19 and TRBJ1-5, with 7 bases identical to TRBD1. The CDR3 sequence is 14 residues long. Germline values: CDR1 LNHDA, CDR2 SQIVND (reference sequence). The ends lost 5 bases at V and 9 bases at J; junction bases unmatched: 10. The CDR3 protein is CASSGDRVVWPQHF. The CDR3, as DNA: TGTGCCAGTAGTGGAGACAGGGTGGTGTGGCCCCAGCATTTT. The full variable domain, rest sourced from reference TRBV19 and TRBJ1-5, is DGGITQSPKYLFRKEGQNVTLSCEQNLNHDAMYWYRQDPGQGLRLIYYSQIVNDFQKGDIAEGYSVSREKKESFPLTVTSAQKNPTAFYLCASSGDRVVWPQHFGDGTRLSIL.

The chain couples TRBV7-6 to TRBJ2-2; 10 bases fit TRBD2. The junction had 2 bases not matched to a gene; V was cut back by 2 bases and J by 5 bases. Germline-derived CDR1 and CDR2 are SGHVS and FNYEAQ. This CDR3 has 15 residues. CDR3 in DNA: TGTGCCAGCAGCTTAAGCGGGGGGGTAACCGGGGAGCTGTTTTTT. As protein: CASSLSGGVTGELFF.

This clone has a handful of counts. The chain employs TRBV5-4 and TRBJ2-2; 7 bases line up with TRBD1. The CDR3 covers 16 residues. Germline trimming cut 0 bases from V and 0 bases from J; bases unmatched to any gene: 2. Per germline, CDR1 SGHNT and CDR2 YYREEE (reference sequence). CDR3 residues: CASSLGDSPNTGELFF. DNA for the CDR3: TGTGCCAGCAGCTTGGGGGACAGTCCGAACACCGGGGAGCTGTTTTTT.

The V gene is TRBV19, the J gene TRBJ2-1; possibly TRBD1 for D (5 bases). The germline V gene encodes CDR1 LNHDA and CDR2 SQIVND (reference sequence). V was cut by 9 bases and J by 3 bases, with 6 bases left in between. This CDR3 is built from 11 residues. CDR3 residues: CASQGYNEQFF. The CDR3 nucleotides are TGTGCCAGCCAGGGCTACAATGAGCAGTTCTTC.

This chain connects TRBV5-1 to TRBJ2-5; the match to TRBD2 covers 7 bases. From germline, CDR1 is SGHRS and CDR2 YFSETQ. J was trimmed by 6 bases and V by 2 bases; bases with no gene match: 4. CDR3 size: 13 residues. CDR3 nucleotide sequence: TGCGCCAGCAGCTTAGGGAGGGGCAAGACCCAGTACTTC. It translates to CASSLGRGKTQYF. The whole variable domain, filled in from reference TRBV5-1 and TRBJ2-5, reads KAGVTQTPRYLIKTRGQQVTLSCSPISGHRSVSWYQQTPGQGLQFLFEYFSETQRNKGNFPGRFSGRQFSNSRSEMNVSTLELGDSALYLCASSLGRGKTQYFGPGTRLLVL.

The V call is TRBV4-3, the J call TRBJ2-4, with 10 bases aligning to TRBD2. Germline CDR1 is LGHNA and CDR2 is YSLEER. CDR3 length: 16 amino acids. The V gene end was trimmed by 4 bases and the J gene end by 7 bases; junction bases not matched to a gene: 10. The CDR3 sequence is CASSRQTGTSVNIQYF. The DNA of the CDR3 is TGCGCCAGCAGCCGCCAAACGGGGACTAGCGTTAACATTCAGTACTTC.

This clone turned up a few times. One junction end does not reproduce the germline sequence, and a read error may be involved. The J gene is TRBJ2-3, the V gene TRBV9; tentatively, D is TRBD2 (6 bases). Germline loops: CDR1 SGDLS, CDR2 YYNGEE. The CDR3 totals 9 residues. CDR3 nucleotides: TGTGCCAGCGGAAGGGGACTTACCTTT. This gives the protein CASGRGLTF.